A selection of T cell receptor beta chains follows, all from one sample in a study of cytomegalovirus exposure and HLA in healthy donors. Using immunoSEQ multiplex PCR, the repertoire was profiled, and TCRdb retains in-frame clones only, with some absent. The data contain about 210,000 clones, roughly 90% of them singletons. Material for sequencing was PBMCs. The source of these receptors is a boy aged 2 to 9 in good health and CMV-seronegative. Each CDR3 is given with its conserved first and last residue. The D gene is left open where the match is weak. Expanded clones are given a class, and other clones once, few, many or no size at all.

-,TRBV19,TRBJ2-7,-,CASSFRTFYEQYF,TGTGCCAGTAGTTTTAGGACATTTTACGAGCAGTACTTC
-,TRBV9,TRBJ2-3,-,CASSVAPSTDTQYF,TGTGCCAGCAGCGTAGCCCCTAGCACAGATACGCAGTATTTT
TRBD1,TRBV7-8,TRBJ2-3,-,CASSLHRGLVTQYF,TGTGCCAGCAGCTTGCACAGGGGGCTCGTTACGCAGTATTTT
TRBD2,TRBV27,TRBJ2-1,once,CASSILAGGPYNEQFF,TGTGCCAGCAGTATCCTTGCGGGGGGGCCATACAATGAGCAGTTCTTC
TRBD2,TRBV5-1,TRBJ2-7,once,CASSLGAGVGLYEQYF,TGCGCCAGCAGCTTGGGGGCGGGAGTAGGGCTTTACGAGCAGTACTTC
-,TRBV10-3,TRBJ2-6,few,CAISEGGTVPGANVLTF,TGTGCCATCAGTGAGGGGGGGACAGTTCCTGGGGCCAACGTCCTGACTTTC
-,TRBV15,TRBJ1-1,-,CATSRDTLNTEAFF,TGTGCCACCAGCAGAGACACACTAAACACTGAAGCTTTCTTT
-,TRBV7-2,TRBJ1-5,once,CASSLAGPSNQPQHF,TGTGCCAGCAGCTTGGCGGGTCCTAGCAATCAGCCCCAGCATTTT
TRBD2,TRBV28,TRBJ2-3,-,CASRTISLAGRDTQYF,TGTGCCAGCAGGACCATTTCACTAGCGGGGAGGGATACGCAGTATTTT
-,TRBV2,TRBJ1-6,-,CASSETGDYSPLHF,TGTGCCAGCAGTGAGACAGGTGATTATTCACCCCTCCACTTT
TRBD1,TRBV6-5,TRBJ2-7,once,CASSRQGGTYEQYF,TGTGCCAGCAGTCGACAGGGGGGGACCTACGAGCAGTACTTC
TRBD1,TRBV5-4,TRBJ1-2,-,CASSFPDRFSSSGYTF,TGTGCCAGCAGCTTCCCGGACAGGTTCTCCTCATCGGGCTACACCTTC
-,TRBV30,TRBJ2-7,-,CAWSGGAYEQYF,TGTGCCTGGAGTGGCGGAGCTTACGAGCAGTACTTC
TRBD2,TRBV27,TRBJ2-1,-,CASSPGEGSGYNEQFF,TGTGCCAGCAGTCCCGGGGAGGGTAGCGGATACAATGAGCAGTTCTTC
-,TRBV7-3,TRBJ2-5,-,CASSSHPGETQYF,TGTGCCAGCAGCTCCCACCCGGGAGAGACCCAGTACTTC
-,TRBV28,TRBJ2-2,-,CATLKTGGVGELFF,TGTGCCACCCTCAAAACAGGGGGGGTTGGGGAGCTGTTTTTT
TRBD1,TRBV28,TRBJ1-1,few,CASSLPQTGGDTEAFF,TGTGCCAGCAGTTTGCCCCAAACAGGGGGCGACACTGAAGCTTTCTTT
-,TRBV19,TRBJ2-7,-,CASRHPGSLSYEQYF,TGTGCCAGTCGGCACCCAGGAAGCCTCTCCTACGAGCAGTACTTC
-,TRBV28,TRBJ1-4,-,CASSLPPGGEKLFF,TGTGCCAGCAGTTTACCCCCCGGAGGCGAAAAACTGTTTTTT
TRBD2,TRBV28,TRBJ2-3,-,CASSLWVAGLTDTQYF,TGTGCCAGCAGTTTGTGGGTAGCGGGCTTGACAGATACGCAGTATTTT
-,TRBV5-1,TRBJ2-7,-,CASSTYPRSSYEQYF,TGCGCCAGCAGCACCTACCCCCGGAGCTCCTACGAGCAGTACTTC
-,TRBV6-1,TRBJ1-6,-,CASSDPSGYNSPLHF,TGTGCCAGCAGTGATCCGTCAGGGTATAATTCACCCCTCCACTTT
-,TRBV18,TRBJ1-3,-,CASSPGRAAGNTIYF,TGTGCCAGCTCACCAGGCAGGGCGGCTGGAAACACCATATATTTT
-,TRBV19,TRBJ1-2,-,CASSQGYRGYTF,TGTGCCAGTAGTCAGGGGTACAGGGGCTACACCTTC
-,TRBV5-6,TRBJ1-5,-,CASSLAGGLQPQHF,TGTGCCAGCAGCTTGGCTGGGGGCCTTCAGCCCCAGCATTTT
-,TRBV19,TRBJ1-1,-,CASSTPRAKRGGEAFF,TGTGCCAGTAGTACCCCCCGGGCCAAGAGGGGGGGTGAAGCTTTCTTT